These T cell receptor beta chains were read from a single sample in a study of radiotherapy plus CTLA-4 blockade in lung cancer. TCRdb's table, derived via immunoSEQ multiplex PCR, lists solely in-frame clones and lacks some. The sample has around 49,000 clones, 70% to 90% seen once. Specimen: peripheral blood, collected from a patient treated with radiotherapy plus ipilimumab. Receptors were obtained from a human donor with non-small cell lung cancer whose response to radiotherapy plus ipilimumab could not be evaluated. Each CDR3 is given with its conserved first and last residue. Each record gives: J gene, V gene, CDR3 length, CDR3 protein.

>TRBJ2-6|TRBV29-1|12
CSVVLGANVLTF
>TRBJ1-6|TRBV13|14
CASSLGAGHSPLHF
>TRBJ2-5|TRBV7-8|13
CASSLGTGGAQYF
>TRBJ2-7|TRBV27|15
CAAAFVAGDTYEQYF
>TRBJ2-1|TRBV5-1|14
CASSAGQFYNEQFF
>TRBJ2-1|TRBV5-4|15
CASSVGLTSALEQFF
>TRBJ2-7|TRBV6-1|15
CASIMGGLLSYEQYF
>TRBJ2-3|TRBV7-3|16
CASSSKDRGGTDTQYF
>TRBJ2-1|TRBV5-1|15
CASSDGTSGHNEQFF
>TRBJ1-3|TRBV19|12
CASSVQGAAIYF
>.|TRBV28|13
CASSLLESYEQYF
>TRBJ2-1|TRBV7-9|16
CASSPARAGPYNEQFF
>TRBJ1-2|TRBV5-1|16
CASSVGQKPTDYGYTF
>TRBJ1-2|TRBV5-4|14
CASSLDRGPFGYTF
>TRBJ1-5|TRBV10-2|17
CASSESRGGSLNQPQHF
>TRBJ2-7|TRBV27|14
CASSLSQGAYEQYF
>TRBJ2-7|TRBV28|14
CASLPRTLGYEQYF
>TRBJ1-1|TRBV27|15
CASSLSGTGNTEAFF
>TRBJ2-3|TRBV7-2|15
CASSLERGSTDTQYF
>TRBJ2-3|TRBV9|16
CASSVVGDLPTDTQYF
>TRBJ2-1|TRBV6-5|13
CASRRAGVDEQFF
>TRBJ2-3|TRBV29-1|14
CSVEGSGRADTQYF
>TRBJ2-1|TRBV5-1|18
CASSHGQGNLRFYNEQFF
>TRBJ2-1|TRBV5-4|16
CASSSMTSGRENEQFF
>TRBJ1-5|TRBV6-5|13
CASSESSSQPQHF
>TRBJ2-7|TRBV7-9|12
CASSPGGLGQYF
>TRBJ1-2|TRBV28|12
CASSPRFIGYTF
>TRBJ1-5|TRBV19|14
CASTAYNGNQPQHF
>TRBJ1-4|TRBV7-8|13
CASSLSRVEKLFF
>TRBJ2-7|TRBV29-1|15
CSVDGQGEGEYEQYF
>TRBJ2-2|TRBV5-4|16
CASSLVGGSITGELFF